These 23 T cell receptor beta chains were sequenced from one sample in a study of cytomegalovirus exposure and HLA in healthy donors (dated by TCRdb to 2017 to 2019). Libraries were constructed by the immunoSEQ multiplex PCR assay. For the multiplex PCR, a mixture combining 60 forward primers for TCR Vbeta segments and 13 reverse primers for TCR Jbeta segments was used. TCRdb took over this immuneACCESS table, retaining in-frame rearrangements with V and J assigned. Such tables are incomplete; in checked studies, under half of the missing clones stem from an unresolved V gene, and the remainder is unexplained. The sample records 91,000 or so clones, roughly 72% of which are singletons. Clones ranked in the top ten supply 5.3% of the sample. Sequenced sample: PBMCs. The receptors derive from a man younger than 45 in good health and CMV-seropositive.

This clone was found once. The chain combines TRBV5-5 with TRBJ1-2; D may be TRBD1 (6 bases). Looked up from germline, CDR1 is SGHKS and CDR2 is YYEKEE (reference sequence). V was clipped by 4 bases and J by 4 bases, with 17 bases between them. There are 15 residues in the CDR3. The CDR3: CASSRGMGRLYGYTF. The CDR3 DNA is TGTGCCAGCAGCAGGGGGATGGGACGGCTCTATGGCTACACCTTC.

The rearrangement uses TRBV7-6 and TRBJ1-1; TRBD1 agrees at 8 bases. The CDR3 sequence is 16 residues long. Germline trimming cut 5 bases from V and 4 bases from J; bases unmatched to any gene: 12. Germline CDR1 and CDR2: SGHVS and FNYEAQ. DNA for the CDR3: TGTGCCAGCAGCCCCGGGACAGGAGCAAAGAGCACTGAAGCTTTCTTT. This translates into CASSPGTGAKSTEAFF.

In this sample, this clone turned up a few times. V usage is TRBV6-1 and J usage is TRBJ2-1; maybe TRBD2 (5 bases). The CDR3 has 16 residues. Looked up from germline, CDR1 is MNHNS and CDR2 is SASEGT. V lost 1 base to trimming and J lost 5 bases, with 15 bases between them. DNA for the CDR3: TGTGCCAGCAGTGAAGTGGGGATCCGGGAAAACAATGAGCAGTTCTTC. Its translation is CASSEVGIRENNEQFF.

In its sample, this clone was seen a few times. The CDR3 DNA is TGTGCCAGCAGCCCATTGGGGGGACAGGGAGGCCCCGGGACCTACGAGCAGTACTTC. Translated: CASSPLGGQGGPGTYEQYF. The V and J genes are TRBV7-9 and TRBJ2-7; 9 bases fit TRBD1. With V trimmed by 5 bases and J by 2 bases, 19 bases remained unmatched. Germline values: CDR1 SEHNR, CDR2 FQNEAQ (reference sequence). This CDR3 has 19 amino acids.

This clone came up once. The rearrangement links TRBV5-6 to TRBJ1-2, with TRBD1 matching 9 bases. The V and J ends lost 4 bases and 7 bases, in that order; junction bases with no gene match: 14. Germline CDR1 SGHDT, CDR2 YYEEEE. The CDR3 runs 16 residues. CDR3 in DNA: TGTGCCAGCAGCCCCGAAGGGACAGGGAGTAGAAGTGGCTACACCTTC. Translation gives CASSPEGTGSRSGYTF.

The J gene is TRBJ1-6, the V gene TRBV6-4; 11 nucleotides align to TRBD1. The V and J ends lost 6 bases and 10 bases, in that order; junction bases with no gene match: 2. Looked up from germline, CDR1 is MRHNA and CDR2 is SNTAGT. CDR3 size: 13 residues. The CDR3 coding sequence is TGTGCCAGCAGGGGACAGGGGGAATCACCCCTCCACTTT. It yields the protein CASRGQGESPLHF.

The V call is TRBV29-1, the J call TRBJ1-1; D remains unclear. This CDR3 comprises 10 residues. Germline V CDR1 and CDR2: SQVTM, ANQGSEA. The germline V and J ends were trimmed by 5 bases and 4 bases, with 5 bases remaining between them. The CDR3 sequence: CSVRVTEAFF. The DNA of the CDR3 is TGCAGCGTTAGAGTCACTGAAGCTTTCTTT.

This chain connects TRBV11-3 to TRBJ2-1; maybe TRBD2 (6 bases). Trimming took off 3 bases at V and 4 bases at J, with 10 bases between the two ends. Germline V gene lookup returns CDR1 SGHNT and CDR2 YENEEA. The CDR3 has 14 amino acids. In DNA form, the CDR3 reads TGTGCCAGCAGCTTGGCGGGGCCGTACAATGAGCAGTTCTTC. It translates to CASSLAGPYNEQFF.

The chain combines TRBV7-2 with TRBJ2-7, with D possibly being TRBD1 (7 bases). The CDR3 totals 13 residues. The germline V gene encodes CDR1 SGHTA and CDR2 FQGNSA. V lost 5 bases and J lost 4, with 12 bases in between. CDR3 sequence: CASSAGQRYEQYF. DNA for the CDR3: TGTGCCAGCAGCGCGGGACAGAGGTACGAGCAGTACTTC.

V usage is TRBV4-2 and J usage is TRBJ2-5; 8 bases agree with TRBD2. Germline-derived CDR1 and CDR2 are LGHNA and YNFKEQ. The trim removed 1 base at V and 2 bases at J, leaving 9 bases unmatched. There are 17 residues in the CDR3. CDR3: CASSQVEAGGAQETQYF. CDR3 DNA sequence: TGTGCCAGCAGCCAAGTTGAGGCGGGGGGTGCGCAAGAGACCCAGTACTTC.

This clone was picked up one time. This rearrangement joins TRBV6-5 to TRBJ1-1, with 7 nucleotides matching TRBD1. J was trimmed by 3 bases and V by 2 bases; bases with no gene match: 0. Germline-derived CDR1 and CDR2 are MNHEY and SVGAGI. CDR3 length: 13 residues. CDR3: CASSYRGHTEAFF. In nucleotides, the CDR3 is TGTGCCAGCAGTTACAGGGGGCACACTGAAGCTTTCTTT.

This rearrangement joins TRBV5-4 to TRBJ2-7; perhaps TRBD1 as D (5 bases). CDR1 SGHNT and CDR2 YYREEE come from the germline V gene (reference sequence). The V gene lost 4 bases and the J gene lost 3 bases, with 14 bases spanning the gap. This CDR3 is 14 amino acids long. The CDR3 region is CASSLGLRDYEQYF. The CDR3 DNA reads as TGTGCCAGCAGCCTGGGTCTCAGGGACTACGAGCAGTACTTC.

The J gene is TRBJ1-2, the V gene TRBV4-3; possibly TRBD1 for D (5 bases). Germline V gene lookup returns CDR1 LGHNA and CDR2 YSLEER. The CDR3 length is 13 residues. V lost 0 bases, J lost 5 bases, and 7 bases lay in between. CDR3 residues: CASSQEQGYGYTF. The CDR3 DNA reads as TGCGCCAGCAGCCAAGAGCAGGGTTATGGCTACACCTTC.

The rearrangement uses TRBV18 and TRBJ2-7; 10 bases are shared with TRBD2. The CDR3 has 15 amino acids. The germline V gene has CDR1 KGHSH and CDR2 LQKENI. After removal of 2 bases from V and 5 bases from J, the junction contained 6 bases not matched to a gene. The CDR3 nucleotides are TGTGCCAGCTCACCAGCCGGGACTAGCGCGAACGAGCAGTACTTC. Translation: CASSPAGTSANEQYF.

V is TRBV4-1 and J is TRBJ2-5; 9 positions match TRBD2. The CDR3 is made up of 17 amino acids. With V trimmed by 4 bases and J by 4 bases, 13 bases remained unmatched. Germline-derived CDR1 and CDR2 are MGHRA and YSYEKL. The CDR3 nucleotides are TGCGCCAGCAGCCTCCGGGGTGGGACTAGCCTGTTAGAGACCCAGTACTTC. Its translation: CASSLRGGTSLLETQYF.

The chain uses TRBV15 and TRBJ2-4, with D perhaps TRBD2 (6 bases). The V gene lost 2 bases and the J gene lost 6 bases, with 20 bases spanning the gap. Germline V CDR1 and CDR2: LNHNV, YYDKDF (reference sequence). The CDR3 runs 17 residues. The CDR3 DNA sequence: TGTGCCACCAGCAGATACCCTGCCTGGGGAGGCGGAAACATTCAGTACTTC. It translates to CATSRYPAWGGGNIQYF.

The chain couples TRBV6-1 to TRBJ1-1, with 7 bases fitting TRBD1. The V segment lost 2 bases and the J segment 0 bases; nucleotides outside the gene matches: 3. The germline V gene encodes CDR1 MNHNS and CDR2 SASEGT. The length of the CDR3 is 15 residues. The CDR3 loop reads CASSERGQMNTEAFF. The CDR3 nucleotides are TGTGCCAGCAGTGAAAGGGGGCAAATGAACACTGAAGCTTTCTTT.

The count of this clone is one. The rearrangement joins TRBV18 to TRBJ2-7, with D maybe TRBD2 (5 bases). CDR3 length equals 13 residues. Germline CDR1 reads KGHSH; CDR2 reads LQKENI. V lost 1 base and J lost 3, with 7 bases in between. CDR3 bases: TGTGCCAGCTCACCACGGCGGGTCTACGAGCAGTACTTC. It is translated as CASSPRRVYEQYF.

This clone was found once. The chain links TRBV7-2 to TRBJ2-6; D is possibly TRBD2 (6 bases). The germline gives CDR1 SGHTA, CDR2 FQGNSA. The V end lost 4 bases, the J end lost 0 bases, and 10 bases lay between the germline ends. This CDR3 has 16 residues. DNA for the CDR3: TGTGCCAGCAGCTCTCTGGGGGGCTCTGGGGCCAACGTCCTGACTTTC. It specifies CASSSLGGSGANVLTF.

This clone turned up a few times. The rearrangement links TRBV6-5 to TRBJ2-7; 8 bases are a match to TRBD1. The CDR3 spans 15 residues. The germline V gene encodes CDR1 MNHEY and CDR2 SVGAGI. After removal of 2 bases from V and 0 bases from J, the junction contained 3 bases not matched to a gene. The CDR3 is CASSYRQGPSYEQYV. For the CDR3, the DNA is TGTGCCAGCAGTTACCGACAGGGGCCCTCCTACGAGCAGTACGTC.

The rearrangement links TRBV7-9 to TRBJ1-3, with a possible D match to TRBD1 (6 bases). This CDR3 is 18 amino acids long. The germline V gene has CDR1 SEHNR and CDR2 FQNEAQ (reference sequence). V lost 6 bases and J 0 bases, leaving 21 bases between the germline ends. The CDR3 protein is CASRKSWTEKNSGNTIYF. In DNA form, the CDR3 reads TGTGCCAGCAGAAAGAGTTGGACAGAAAAAAACTCTGGAAACACCATATATTTT.

The J gene is TRBJ2-7, the V gene TRBV28; a weak D match, TRBD2 (5 bases). Germline CDR1 reads MDHEN; CDR2 reads SYDVKM. This CDR3 has 15 residues. The V end was cut by 4 bases, the J end by 4 bases, with 17 bases between. Written as DNA, the CDR3 is TGTGCCAGCAGTTCCCTACGGGAAATTCGGTACGAGCAGTACTTC. Amino acid sequence: CASSSLREIRYEQYF.

The chain carries TRBV19 and TRBJ1-6; 10 bases line up with TRBD1. CDR3 length: 15 amino acids. V lost 9 bases to trimming and J lost 3 bases; unmatched junction nucleotides: 5. The V gene's germline CDR1 is LNHDA and CDR2 SQIVND (reference sequence). The CDR3 nucleotides are TGTGCCAGCACCTGGACAGGGGGCTATAATTCACCCCTCCACTTT. The encoded protein is CASTWTGGYNSPLHF.